The T cell receptor (beta chain) under discussion was sequenced for a study of monozygotic twins with inflammatory bowel disease. Study outcomes and limitations: Among T cells, the various subtypes were not distinguishable. Among IBD patients, TCRbeta diversity (inverse Simpson) was lower than in healthy co-twins.

Of note for this clonotype: Its antigen remains unknown.

One entry per CDR3 protein, without DNA, is what TCRdb gives after re-calling the 5' RACE reads. Its clone listing holds some 150,000 distinct CDR3 sequences. The CDR3 loop spans 18 amino acids. In germline, CDR1 is MDHEN, CDR2 SYDVKM. Unfractionated whole blood yielded total RNA, and T cells were not sorted. This clonotype was sampled from a human donor with ulcerative colitis or Crohn's disease, or a healthy co-twin of an affected twin (not recorded which). Material for sequencing was blood. The rearrangement links TRBV28 to TRBJ2-7; no DNA is available, so the TRBD1 call from TCRdb remains unchecked. CDR3 amino acids: CASSFTYALDRVNYEQYF.